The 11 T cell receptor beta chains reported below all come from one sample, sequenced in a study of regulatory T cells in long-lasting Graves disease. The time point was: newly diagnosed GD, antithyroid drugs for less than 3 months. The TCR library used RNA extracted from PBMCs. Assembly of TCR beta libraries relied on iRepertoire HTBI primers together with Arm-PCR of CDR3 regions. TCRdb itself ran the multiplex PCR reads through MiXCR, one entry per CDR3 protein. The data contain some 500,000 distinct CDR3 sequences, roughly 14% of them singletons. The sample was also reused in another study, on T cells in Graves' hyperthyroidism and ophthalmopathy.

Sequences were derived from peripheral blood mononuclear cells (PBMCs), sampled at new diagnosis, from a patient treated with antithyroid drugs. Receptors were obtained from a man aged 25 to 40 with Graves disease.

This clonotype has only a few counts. Written as DNA, the CDR3 is TGTGCCAGCAGGGGACTAGCGGGAGATCCCACCGGGGAGCTGTTTTTT. Its protein is CASRGLAGDPTGELFF. The chain carries TRBV5-4 and TRBJ2-2, with 14 nucleotides matching TRBD2. This CDR3 comprises 16 residues. V was pared by 5 bases and J by 4 bases, with 4 bases of the junction left unmatched. The germline V gene encodes CDR1 SGHNT and CDR2 YYREEE (reference sequence).

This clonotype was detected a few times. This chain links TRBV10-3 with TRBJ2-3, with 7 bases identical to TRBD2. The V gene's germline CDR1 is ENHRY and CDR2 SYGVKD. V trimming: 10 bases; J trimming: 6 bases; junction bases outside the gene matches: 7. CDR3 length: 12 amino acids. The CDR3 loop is CATGTTWDTQYF. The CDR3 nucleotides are TGTGCCACCGGGACTACCTGGGATACGCAGTATTTT.

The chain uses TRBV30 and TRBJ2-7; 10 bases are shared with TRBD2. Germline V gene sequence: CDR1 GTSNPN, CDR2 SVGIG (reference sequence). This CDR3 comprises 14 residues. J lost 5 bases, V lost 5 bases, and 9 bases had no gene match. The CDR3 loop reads CAWALAGVGNEQYF. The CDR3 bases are TGTGCCTGGGCTCTAGCGGGAGTAGGTAACGAGCAGTACTTC.

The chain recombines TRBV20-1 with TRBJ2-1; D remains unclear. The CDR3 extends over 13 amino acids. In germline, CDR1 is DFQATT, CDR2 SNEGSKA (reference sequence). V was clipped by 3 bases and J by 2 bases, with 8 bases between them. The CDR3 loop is CSASQAAYNEQFF. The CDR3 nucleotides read TGCAGTGCTAGTCAGGCAGCCTACAATGAGCAGTTCTTC.

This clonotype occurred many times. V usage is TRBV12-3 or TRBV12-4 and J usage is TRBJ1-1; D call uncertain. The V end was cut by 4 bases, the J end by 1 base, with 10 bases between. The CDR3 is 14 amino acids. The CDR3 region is CASSSLGPNTEAFF. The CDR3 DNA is TGTGCCAGCAGTTCCCTCGGACCGAACACTGAAGCTTTCTTT.

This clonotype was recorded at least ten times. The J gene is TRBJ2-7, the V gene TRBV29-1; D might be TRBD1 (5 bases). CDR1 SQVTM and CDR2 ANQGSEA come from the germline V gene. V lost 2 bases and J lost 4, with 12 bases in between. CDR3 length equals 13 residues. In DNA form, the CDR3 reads TGCAGCGTTGAAATTGGACAAGAGTACGAGCAGTACTTC. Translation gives CSVEIGQEYEQYF.

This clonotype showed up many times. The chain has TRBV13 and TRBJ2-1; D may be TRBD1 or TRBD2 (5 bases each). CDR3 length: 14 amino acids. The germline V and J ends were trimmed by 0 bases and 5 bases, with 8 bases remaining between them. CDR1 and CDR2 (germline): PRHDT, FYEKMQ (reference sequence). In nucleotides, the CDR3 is TGTGCCAGCAGCTTAGGATGGGGGAACAATGAGCAGTTCTTC. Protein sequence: CASSLGWGNNEQFF.

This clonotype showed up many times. CDR3 DNA: TGTGCCAGCAGTGGGACAGGGTGGCAGACCCAGTACTTC. Encoded protein: CASSGTGWQTQYF. The chain joins TRBV6-1 to TRBJ2-5; 8 positions agree with TRBD1. Germline lookup yields CDR1 MNHNS and CDR2 SASEGT. V lost 4 bases to trimming and J lost 6 bases; unmatched junction nucleotides: 4. This CDR3 is 13 amino acids long.

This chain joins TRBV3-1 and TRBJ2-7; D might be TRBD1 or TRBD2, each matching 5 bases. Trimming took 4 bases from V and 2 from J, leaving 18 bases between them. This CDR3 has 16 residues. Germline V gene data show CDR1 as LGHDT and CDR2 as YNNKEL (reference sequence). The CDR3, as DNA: TGTGCCAGCAGCCCAACTCGGGACGGGGACCCCTACGAGCAGTACTTC. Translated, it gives CASSPTRDGDPYEQYF.

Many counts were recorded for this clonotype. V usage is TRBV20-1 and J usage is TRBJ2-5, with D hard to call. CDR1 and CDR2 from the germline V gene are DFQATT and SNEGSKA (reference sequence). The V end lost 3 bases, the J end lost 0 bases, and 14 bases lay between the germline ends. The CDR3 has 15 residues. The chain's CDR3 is CSASCRVPHQETQYF. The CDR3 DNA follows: TGCAGTGCTAGTTGTCGAGTGCCCCACCAAGAGACCCAGTACTTC.

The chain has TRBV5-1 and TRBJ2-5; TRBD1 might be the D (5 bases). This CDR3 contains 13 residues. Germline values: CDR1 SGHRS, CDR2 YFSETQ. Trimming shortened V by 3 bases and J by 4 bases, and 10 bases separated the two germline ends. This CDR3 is CASSYPGLETQYF. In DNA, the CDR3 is TGCGCCAGCAGCTATCCAGGGTTAGAGACCCAGTACTTC.